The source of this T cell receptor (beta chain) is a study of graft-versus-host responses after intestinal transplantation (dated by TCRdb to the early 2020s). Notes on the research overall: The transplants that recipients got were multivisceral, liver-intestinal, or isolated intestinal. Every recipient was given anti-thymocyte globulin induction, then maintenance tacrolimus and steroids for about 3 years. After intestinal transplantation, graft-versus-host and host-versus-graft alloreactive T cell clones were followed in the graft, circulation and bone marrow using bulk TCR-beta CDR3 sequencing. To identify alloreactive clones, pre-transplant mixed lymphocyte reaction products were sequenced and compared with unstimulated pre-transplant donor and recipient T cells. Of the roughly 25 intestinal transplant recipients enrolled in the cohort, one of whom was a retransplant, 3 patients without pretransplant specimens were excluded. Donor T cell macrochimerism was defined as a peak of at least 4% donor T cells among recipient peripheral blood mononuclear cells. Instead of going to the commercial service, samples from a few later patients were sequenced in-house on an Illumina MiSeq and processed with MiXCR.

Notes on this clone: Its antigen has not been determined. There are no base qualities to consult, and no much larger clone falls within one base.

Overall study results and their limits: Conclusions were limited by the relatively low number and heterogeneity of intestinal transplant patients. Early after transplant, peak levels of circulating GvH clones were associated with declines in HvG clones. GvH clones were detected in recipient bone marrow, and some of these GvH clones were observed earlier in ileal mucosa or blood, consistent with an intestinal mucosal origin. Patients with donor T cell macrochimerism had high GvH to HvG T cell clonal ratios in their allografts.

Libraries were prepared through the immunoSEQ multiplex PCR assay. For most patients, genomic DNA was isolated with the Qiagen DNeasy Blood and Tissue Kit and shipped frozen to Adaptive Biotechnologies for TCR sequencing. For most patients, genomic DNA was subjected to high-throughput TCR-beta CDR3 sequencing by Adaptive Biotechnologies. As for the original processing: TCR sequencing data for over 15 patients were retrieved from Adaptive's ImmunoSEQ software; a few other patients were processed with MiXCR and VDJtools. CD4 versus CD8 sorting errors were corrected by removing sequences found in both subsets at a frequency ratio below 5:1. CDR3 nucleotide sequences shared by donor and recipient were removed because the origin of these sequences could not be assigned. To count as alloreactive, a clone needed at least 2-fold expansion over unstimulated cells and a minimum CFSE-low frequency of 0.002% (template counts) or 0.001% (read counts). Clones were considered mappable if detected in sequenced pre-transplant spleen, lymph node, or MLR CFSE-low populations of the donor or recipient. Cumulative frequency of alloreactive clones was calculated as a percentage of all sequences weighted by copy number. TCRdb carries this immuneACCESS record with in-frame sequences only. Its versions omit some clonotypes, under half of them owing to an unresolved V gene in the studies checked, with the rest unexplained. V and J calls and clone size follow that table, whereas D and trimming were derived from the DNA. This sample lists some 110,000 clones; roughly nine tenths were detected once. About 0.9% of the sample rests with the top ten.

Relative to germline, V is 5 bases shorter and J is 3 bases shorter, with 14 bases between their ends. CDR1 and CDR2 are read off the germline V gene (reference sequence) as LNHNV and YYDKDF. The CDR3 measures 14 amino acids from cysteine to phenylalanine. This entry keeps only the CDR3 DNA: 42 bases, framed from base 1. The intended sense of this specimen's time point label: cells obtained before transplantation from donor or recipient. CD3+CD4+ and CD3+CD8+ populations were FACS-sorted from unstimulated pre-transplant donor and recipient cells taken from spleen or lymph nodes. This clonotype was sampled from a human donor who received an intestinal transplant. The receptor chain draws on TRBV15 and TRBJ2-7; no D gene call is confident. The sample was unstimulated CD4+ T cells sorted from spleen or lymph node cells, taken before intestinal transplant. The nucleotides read TGTGCCACCAGCGACCCCCGCGGCCACTACGAGCAGTACTTC. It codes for CATSDPRGHYEQYF.